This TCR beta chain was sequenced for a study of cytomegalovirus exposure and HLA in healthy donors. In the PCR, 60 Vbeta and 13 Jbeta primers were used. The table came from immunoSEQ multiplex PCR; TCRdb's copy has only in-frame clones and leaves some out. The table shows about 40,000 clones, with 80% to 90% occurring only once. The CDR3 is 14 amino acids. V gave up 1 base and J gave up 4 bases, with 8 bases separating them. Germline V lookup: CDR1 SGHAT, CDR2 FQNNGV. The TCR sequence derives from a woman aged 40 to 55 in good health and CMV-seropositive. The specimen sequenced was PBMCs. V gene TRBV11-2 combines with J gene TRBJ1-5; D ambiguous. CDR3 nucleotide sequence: TGTGCCAGCAGCTTAGGCGCGGGAAATCAGCCCCAGCATTTT. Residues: CASSLGAGNQPQHF. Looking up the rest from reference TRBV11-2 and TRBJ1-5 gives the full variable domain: EAGVAQSPRYKIIEKRQSVAFWCNPISGHATLYWYQQILGQGPKLLIQFQNNGVVDDSQLPKDRFSAERLKGVDSTLKIQPAKLEDSAVYLCASSLGAGNQPQHFGDGTRLSIL.